The rows below give T cell receptor beta chains drawn from one sample of a study of blood T cell repertoires in COVID-19. Sequenced by immunoSEQ multiplex PCR; TCRdb stores in-frame clones only, minus some. This table holds about 240,000 clones, around 89% found once. The specimen was PBMCs or T cells enriched from blood (not recorded which). The receptor source for this set is a woman between 25 and 40 years old who had recovered from COVID-19. CDR3s include the opening cysteine and the closing phenylalanine or tryptophan. The D gene is left open where the match is weak. Clone sizes are given selectively: once, few, many, or a class where the clone is expanded.

clone_size: -
v_call: TRBV3-1/TRBV3-2
j_call: TRBJ2-5
d_call: -
cdr3_aa: CASSQEPGVFGETQYF
cdr3_nt: TGTGCCAGCAGCCAAGAGCCGGGAGTATTTGGAGAGACCCAGTACTTC

clone_size: -
v_call: TRBV6-4
j_call: TRBJ2-2
d_call: -
cdr3_aa: CASRRGASEELFF
cdr3_nt: TGTGCCAGCCGAAGGGGTGCCTCCGAGGAGCTGTTTTTT

clone_size: -
v_call: TRBV7-2
j_call: TRBJ2-4
d_call: TRBD2
cdr3_aa: CASSQGTSGSGDIQYF
cdr3_nt: TGTGCCAGCAGCCAAGGGACTAGCGGGAGTGGAGACATTCAGTACTTC

clone_size: -
v_call: TRBV18
j_call: TRBJ2-3
d_call: -
cdr3_aa: CASSPIETGLYTDTQYF
cdr3_nt: TGTGCCAGCTCACCGATAGAGACGGGACTCTACACAGATACGCAGTATTTT

clone_size: -
v_call: TRBV19
j_call: TRBJ1-2
d_call: -
cdr3_aa: CASSPPGGNNYGYTF
cdr3_nt: TGTGCCAGTAGTCCTCCGGGAGGGAATAACTATGGCTACACCTTC

clone_size: few
v_call: TRBV4-1
j_call: TRBJ2-7
d_call: TRBD2
cdr3_aa: CASSQNAGGPYEQYF
cdr3_nt: TGCGCCAGCAGTCAAAACGCGGGAGGGCCCTACGAGCAGTACTTC

clone_size: once
v_call: TRBV7-8
j_call: TRBJ1-3
d_call: TRBD1
cdr3_aa: CASSLSTGGQNTIYF
cdr3_nt: TGTGCCAGCAGCTTGTCGACAGGGGGCCAAAACACCATATATTTT

clone_size: -
v_call: TRBV5-6
j_call: TRBJ2-2
d_call: TRBD1
cdr3_aa: CASSLPGQGAKSGELFF
cdr3_nt: TGTGCCAGCAGCTTACCGGGACAGGGGGCGAAGAGCGGGGAGCTGTTTTTT

clone_size: few
v_call: TRBV30
j_call: TRBJ1-2
d_call: -
cdr3_aa: CAWSVRGGPGYGYTF
cdr3_nt: TGTGCCTGGAGTGTACGGGGGGGGCCGGGCTATGGCTACACCTTC

clone_size: -
v_call: TRBV19
j_call: TRBJ2-2
d_call: -
cdr3_aa: CASSMSIPGELFF
cdr3_nt: TGTGCCAGTAGTATGTCAATTCCCGGGGAGCTGTTTTTT

clone_size: once
v_call: TRBV28
j_call: TRBJ1-2
d_call: -
cdr3_aa: CASSSWVRGARGYGYTF
cdr3_nt: TGTGCCAGCAGTTCGTGGGTACGGGGGGCGCGGGGCTATGGCTACACCTTC

clone_size: -
v_call: TRBV28
j_call: TRBJ1-2
d_call: -
cdr3_aa: CASSLFVADYGYTF
cdr3_nt: TGTGCCAGCAGTTTATTTGTGGCAGACTATGGCTACACCTTC

clone_size: -
v_call: TRBV28
j_call: TRBJ1-1
d_call: -
cdr3_aa: CASSLTTAWAFF
cdr3_nt: TGTGCCAGCAGTCTGACGACAGCGTGGGCTTTCTTT

clone_size: -
v_call: TRBV5-6
j_call: TRBJ1-1
d_call: TRBD1
cdr3_aa: CASSAGQGLMAFF
cdr3_nt: TGTGCCAGCAGCGCGGGACAGGGGCTGATGGCTTTCTTT

clone_size: -
v_call: TRBV28
j_call: TRBJ2-7
d_call: TRBD2
cdr3_aa: CASFTSGGQNEQYF
cdr3_nt: TGTGCCAGCTTCACTTCGGGAGGGCAGAACGAGCAGTACTTC

clone_size: -
v_call: TRBV24-1
j_call: TRBJ2-1
d_call: TRBD2
cdr3_aa: CATSDPSGTSTYNEQFF
cdr3_nt: TGTGCCACCAGTGACCCCAGCGGGACGTCTACCTACAATGAGCAGTTCTTC

clone_size: -
v_call: TRBV7-9
j_call: TRBJ2-1
d_call: -
cdr3_aa: CASSAGDNYNEQFF
cdr3_nt: TGTGCCAGCAGCGCAGGGGACAACTACAATGAGCAGTTCTTC

clone_size: -
v_call: TRBV7-2
j_call: TRBJ2-1
d_call: TRBD1
cdr3_aa: CASSHGTGNYNEQFF
cdr3_nt: TGTGCCAGCAGCCATGGGACAGGGAACTACAATGAGCAGTTCTTC

clone_size: -
v_call: TRBV28
j_call: TRBJ2-7
d_call: TRBD2
cdr3_aa: CASSFFLPSGTYEQYF
cdr3_nt: TGTGCCAGCAGTTTTTTTTTGCCTAGCGGGACCTACGAGCAGTACTTC

clone_size: -
v_call: TRBV19
j_call: TRBJ1-1
d_call: TRBD1
cdr3_aa: CASKTGGLNTEAFF
cdr3_nt: TGTGCCAGTAAAACAGGGGGTTTGAACACTGAAGCTTTCTTT

clone_size: -
v_call: TRBV30
j_call: TRBJ1-5
d_call: -
cdr3_aa: CAWSQRQSNQPQHF
cdr3_nt: TGTGCCTGGAGCCAACGACAGAGCAATCAGCCCCAGCATTTT

clone_size: -
v_call: TRBV27
j_call: TRBJ2-1
d_call: -
cdr3_aa: CASSLAATYNEQFF
cdr3_nt: TGTGCCAGCAGTTTAGCGGCAACTTACAATGAGCAGTTCTTC

clone_size: once
v_call: TRBV27
j_call: TRBJ1-2
d_call: -
cdr3_aa: CASSLLEGYRSIAYTF
cdr3_nt: TGTGCCAGCAGTTTATTGGAGGGATACAGGTCTATCGCCTACACCTTC

clone_size: -
v_call: TRBV28
j_call: TRBJ1-5
d_call: -
cdr3_aa: CASSSMAGNQPQHF
cdr3_nt: TGTGCCAGCAGTTCTATGGCAGGTAATCAGCCCCAGCATTTT

clone_size: -
v_call: TRBV28
j_call: TRBJ1-1
d_call: TRBD1
cdr3_aa: CASSLSGGQNTEAFF
cdr3_nt: TGTGCCAGCAGTCTATCAGGGGGCCAGAACACTGAAGCTTTCTTT

clone_size: -
v_call: TRBV19
j_call: TRBJ2-2
d_call: -
cdr3_aa: CASSIGGPNTGELFF
cdr3_nt: TGTGCCAGTAGTATAGGAGGGCCGAACACCGGGGAGCTGTTTTTT

clone_size: -
v_call: TRBV2
j_call: TRBJ1-4
d_call: -
cdr3_aa: CASSVQGKIEKLFF
cdr3_nt: TGTGCCAGCAGTGTTCAGGGGAAGATTGAAAAACTGTTTTTT

clone_size: few
v_call: TRBV5-1
j_call: TRBJ2-2
d_call: -
cdr3_aa: CASSLRTGQNTGELFF
cdr3_nt: TGCGCCAGCAGCTTGAGAACAGGGCAGAACACCGGGGAGCTGTTTTTT